These 3 T cell receptor beta chains came from one sample sequenced in a study of cytomegalovirus exposure and HLA in healthy donors. The primer mix had 60 Vbeta and 13 Jbeta primers. The protocol was immunoSEQ multiplex PCR, while the TCRdb copy is restricted to in-frame clones and leaves out a portion. The sample has about 140,000 clones, around four fifths seen once. The sample taken for sequencing was PBMCs. The source is a male donor in good health and CMV-seropositive.

This clone was detected a few times. The rearrangement joins TRBV11-2 to TRBJ2-1, with a tentative D call TRBD1 (5 bases). Trimming cost V 2 bases and J 9 bases, with 5 bases left between them. CDR3 length equals 11 residues. Germline values: CDR1 SGHAT, CDR2 FQNNGV. The CDR3, as DNA: TGTGCCAGCAGCTTAAGGGGTGAGCAGTTCTTC. Its translation is CASSLRGEQFF.

The gene calls are TRBV9 and TRBJ2-1; 9 nucleotides align to TRBD1. The V gene's germline CDR1 is SGDLS and CDR2 YYNGEE. The J segment lost 2 bases and the V segment lost 2 bases, leaving 2 bases of the junction unmatched. This CDR3 has 15 residues. CDR3 protein: CASSVTGGPYNEQFF. CDR3 in DNA: TGTGCCAGCAGCGTTACAGGGGGCCCCTACAATGAGCAGTTCTTC.

The gene calls are TRBV9 and TRBJ2-1; TRBD1 agrees at 11 bases. V lost 4 bases, J lost 7 bases, and 7 bases stayed unmatched. The CDR3 totals 15 residues. The germline V gene encodes CDR1 SGDLS and CDR2 YYNGEE. CDR3 in DNA: TGTGCCAGCAGCCGTTGGACAGGGGGCATGAATGAGCAGTTCTTC. This gives the protein CASSRWTGGMNEQFF.